These 30 T cell receptor beta chains originate from one sample sequenced in a study of T cell clonality in common variable immunodeficiency (dated by TCRdb to between 2014 and 2017). Libraries were made using the immunoSEQ multiplex PCR assay. TCRdb stores this immuneACCESS table with in-frame sequences only. Part of the clones is absent; in the studies checked, under half of the shortfall reflects unresolved V genes, and no reason is known for the rest. Listed for this sample are approximately 37,000 clones, none observed only a single time. About 9.5% of the sample is taken by the ten largest. Sequenced material: peripheral blood mononuclear cells. These receptors all stem from a person aged 18 to 70 in good health.

Notes on this clone: The read gets to within 3 residues of the CDR3 end, and the germline J gene fills in the rest. This sequence joins TRBV7-9 and TRBJ1-2; D is unclear. Germline-derived CDR1 and CDR2 are SEHNR and FQNEAQ (reference sequence). This CDR3 spans 14 amino acids. The chain's CDR3 is CASSLATSGYDYTF. The covered CDR3 bases are TGTGCCAGCAGCTTAGCGACTAGCGGCTACGAC.

In this sample, this clone turned up many times. The read is 3 residues too short to cover the CDR3 end, so that end is filled in from the germline J gene. The chain uses TRBV7-6 and TRBJ1-1, with no clear D. This CDR3 is 13 amino acids long. V was cut by 2 bases and J by 1 base, with 5 bases left in between. CDR1 and CDR2 (germline): SGHVS, FNYEAQ. The CDR3 bases that were read are TGTGCCAGCAGCTTACAGGAGAACACTGAA. It yields the protein CASSLQENTE. The full CDR3 is CASSLQENTEAFF.

On this clone itself: With the read ending 3 residues before the CDR3 end, the germline J gene is used to fill in that end. V gene TRBV7-6 combines with J gene TRBJ1-2, with 9 nucleotides matching TRBD1. The CDR3 runs to 15 residues. Germline V gene sequence: CDR1 SGHVS, CDR2 FNYEAQ. Partial CDR3 DNA: TGTGCCAGCAGCTTAGCCGGGACAGGGACCTACGAC. It codes for CASSLAGTGTYD. In full, the CDR3 is CASSLAGTGTYDYTF.

This clone was seen many times. With the read ending 3 residues before the CDR3 end, the germline J gene is used to fill in that end. The chain carries TRBV6-1 and TRBJ1-6; TRBD1 is a possible D gene (5 bases). The CDR3 is 14 amino acids. Germline V gene lookup returns CDR1 MNHNS and CDR2 SASEGT. Trimming removed 3 bases at V and 10 bases at J, with 13 bases between. The sequenced CDR3 bases are TGTGCCAGCAGTGAGGAGGGGCGCAGGTCACCC. This sequence encodes CASSEEGRRSP. The complete CDR3 reads CASSEEGRRSPLHF.

This clone was counted many times. The CDR3 end is not reached by the read, which stops 3 residues before it; the germline J gene fills it in. This chain links TRBV5-6 with TRBJ2-3, with D perhaps TRBD2 (5 bases). The CDR3 contains 13 residues. CDR1 SGHDT and CDR2 YYEEEE come from the germline V gene. The DNA read from the CDR3 is TGTGCCAGCAGCTTGCGAGGGCCGGAGACG. This codes for CASSLRGPET. The complete CDR3 reads CASSLRGPETQYF.

This clone was seen at least ten times. The read ends 3 residues shy of where the CDR3 ends; the end is completed using the germline J gene. The rearrangement links TRBV20-1 to TRBJ2-1; 9 bases line up with TRBD1. The V gene's germline CDR1 is DFQATT and CDR2 SNEGSKA (reference sequence). With V trimmed by 6 bases and J by 8 bases, 11 bases remained unmatched. CDR3 length equals 14 residues. The part of the CDR3 DNA that was read is TGCAGTGCGAGGGGACAGGGTGCGATGGATGAG. Protein sequence: CSARGQGAMDE. The complete CDR3 protein is CSARGQGAMDEQFF.

This clone was detected ten times or more. The read ends 3 residues early relative to the CDR3; the germline J gene fills the gap. The chain has TRBV20-1 and TRBJ1-2; 10 positions match TRBD1. Per germline, CDR1 DFQATT and CDR2 SNEGSKA (reference sequence). This CDR3 has 15 residues. V was clipped by 5 bases and J by 5 bases; unmatched bases: 11. The DNA read from the CDR3 is TGCAGTGCTGAGGGACAGGGGAAGGACGAGTATGGC. This sequence encodes CSAEGQGKDEYG. The entire CDR3 sequence reads CSAEGQGKDEYGYTF.

This clone was counted at least ten times. The sequenced fragment ends 3 residues before the CDR3 boundary, so the rest is inferred from the germline J gene. The rearrangement links TRBV5-4 to TRBJ2-3; no clear D. From germline, CDR1 is SGHNT and CDR2 YYREEE (reference sequence). The CDR3 loop spans 14 amino acids. The V gene lost 4 bases and the J gene lost 0 bases, with 9 bases spanning the gap. The covered CDR3 bases are TGTGCCAGCAGCCCCTTTTATAGCACAGATACG. As protein: CASSPFYSTDT. Given in full, the CDR3 is CASSPFYSTDTQYF. The variable domain in full, completed from reference TRBV5-4 and TRBJ2-3, reads ETGVTQSPTHLIKTRGQQVTLRCSSQSGHNTVSWYQQALGQGPQFIFQYYREEENGRGNFPPRFSGLQFPNYSSELNVNALELDDSALYLCASSPFYSTDTQYFGPGTRLTVL.

There are many counts of this clone. The read is 3 residues too short to cover the CDR3 end, so that end is filled in from the germline J gene. J is TRBJ1-4 and V is TRBV7-2; TRBD1 matches at 7 bases. Germline V gene sequence: CDR1 SGHTA, CDR2 FQGNSA. The trim removed 6 bases at V and 3 bases at J, leaving 7 bases unmatched. This CDR3 is built from 15 residues. The chain's CDR3 is CASSRATGPNEKLFF. The CDR3 bases that were read are TGTGCCAGCAGTCGTGCGACAGGGCCTAATGAAAAA. Using reference TRBV7-2 and TRBJ1-4 for the parts outside the CDR3, the full variable domain is GAGVSQSPSNKVTEKGKDVELRCDPISGHTALYWYRQSLGQGLEFLIYFQGNSAPDKSGLPSDRFSAERTGGSVSTLTIQRTQQEDSAVYLCASSRATGPNEKLFFGSGTQLSVL.

This clone was seen at least ten times. The read comes to an end 3 residues before the CDR3 does, leaving the germline J gene to fill in the end. V is TRBV28 and J is TRBJ2-7; 10 positions agree with TRBD1. Trimming removed 0 bases from V and 3 bases from J; junction bases left unmatched: 2. Looked up from germline, CDR1 is MDHEN and CDR2 is SYDVKM. The CDR3 length is 15 residues. CDR3 loop: CASSLWGQGNYEQYF. Partial CDR3 DNA: TGTGCCAGCAGTTTATGGGGACAGGGGAACTACGAG.

This clone has at least ten counts. Coverage ceases 3 residues before the CDR3 finishes, and the germline J gene fills in the end. The chain combines TRBV10-1 with TRBJ2-2, with TRBD2 matching over 8 bases. This CDR3 has 16 amino acids. The trim removed 3 bases at V and 5 bases at J, leaving 8 bases unmatched. Germline values: CDR1 WNHNN, CDR2 SYGVQD (reference sequence). The DNA read from the CDR3 is TGCGCCAGCAGTGATGAAGTAGCGGGACAAACCGGGGAG. Translated: CASSDEVAGQTGE. The whole CDR3 reads CASSDEVAGQTGELFF.

This CDR3 reads CASGQGCNEKLFF. The part of the CDR3 DNA that was read is TGTGCCAGTGGGCAAGGGTGTAATGAAAAG. V usage is TRBV19 and J usage is TRBJ2-2; D call uncertain. Sequencing ends 3 residues short of the CDR3 end; the germline J gene provides the rest. CDR1 is LNHDA, CDR2 SQIVND, per germline (reference sequence). The CDR3 covers 13 residues.

This clone was picked up many times. The CDR3 extends 3 residues past the end of the read, so its final part is completed from the germline J gene. This sequence joins TRBV5-1 and TRBJ1-2, with 9 bases lining up with TRBD1. Germline V gene sequence: CDR1 SGHRS, CDR2 YFSETQ. CDR3 size: 14 residues. Incomplete CDR3 DNA: TGCGCCAGCAGCCCCGCCCGGGACAGGGTATTC. It codes for CASSPARDRVF. The CDR3, in full, reads CASSPARDRVFYTF.

This clone has ten or more counts. The CDR3 end is not reached by the read, which stops 3 residues before it; the germline J gene fills it in. The gene calls are TRBV20-1 and TRBJ2-2; D is perhaps TRBD2 (6 bases). Germline-derived CDR1 and CDR2 are DFQATT and SNEGSKA (reference sequence). CDR3 length: 16 amino acids. The CDR3 region is CSAGDSSRTTNEKLFF. The covered CDR3 bases are TGCAGTGCGGGGGACTCCTCCCGAACAACTAATGAAAAG.

This clone was counted ten times or more. The CDR3 extends 3 residues past the end of the read, so its final part is completed from the germline J gene. The V gene is TRBV20-1, the J gene TRBJ1-5, with 12 bases aligning to TRBD1. The CDR3 runs to 17 residues. The junction had 13 bases not matched to a gene; V was cut back by 1 base and J by 9 bases. Germline lookup yields CDR1 DFQATT and CDR2 SNEGSKA (reference sequence). CDR3 sequence reads: CSARVKGQGAGGRPQHF. The covered CDR3 bases are TGCAGTGCTAGAGTGAAGGGACAGGGGGCCGGGGGTAGGCCC.

The sample holds many counts of this clone. With the read ending 3 residues before the CDR3 end, the germline J gene is used to fill in that end. The chain combines TRBV30 with TRBJ2-7; 9 nucleotides line up with TRBD2. The germline gives CDR1 GTSNPN, CDR2 SVGIG (reference sequence). The CDR3 consists of 13 residues. With V trimmed by 1 base and J by 4 bases, 2 bases remained unmatched. The CDR3: CAWSDLAGYEQYF. The DNA read from the CDR3 is TGTGCCTGGAGTGACCTAGCGGGGTACGAG. The full variable domain, its missing parts supplied by reference TRBV30 and TRBJ2-7, is SQTIHQWPATLVQPVGSPLSLECTVEGTSNPNLYWYRQAAGRGLQLLFYSVGIGQISSEVPQNLSASRPQDRQFILSSKKLLLSDSGFYLCAWSDLAGYEQYFGPGTRLTVT.

Details on this clone: Read coverage stops 3 residues before the CDR3 terminus; the germline J gene supplies the remainder. The V call is TRBV20-1, the J call TRBJ2-3, with 8 bases matching TRBD1. This CDR3 has 15 amino acids. Looked up from germline, CDR1 is DFQATT and CDR2 is SNEGSKA (reference sequence). The covered CDR3 bases are TGCAGTGCTAGAGACCCCGGACAGGGTAGTCAGCCG. Translation gives CSARDPGQGSQP. The whole CDR3 sequence reads CSARDPGQGSQPQYF.

In its sample, this clone was seen many times. The sequence runs out 3 residues before the end of the CDR3; the remainder is reconstructed from the germline J gene. The rearrangement joins TRBV7-6 to TRBJ1-4, with D perhaps TRBD1 (5 bases). In germline, CDR1 is SGHVS, CDR2 FNYEAQ. The CDR3 covers 15 residues. With 3 bases removed from V and 0 bases from J, the gap between germline ends came to 8 bases. The CDR3 bases that were read are TGTGCCAGCAGCTTCCAGGGAGCAACTAATGAAAAA. Translating it yields CASSFQGATNEK. The full-length CDR3 reads as CASSFQGATNEKLFF.

A few counts support this clone. The CDR3 extends 3 residues past the end of the read, so its final part is completed from the germline J gene. This chain uses TRBV19 with TRBJ1-6; 7 nucleotides agree with TRBD1. Germline lookup yields CDR1 LNHDA and CDR2 SQIVND (reference sequence). The CDR3 length is 13 residues. The sequenced part of the CDR3 DNA is TGTGCCAGTAGTATAAGCCGACAGGGAGCC. Protein product: CASSISRQGA. In full, the CDR3 is CASSISRQGALHF.

This clone was seen repeatedly, ten times or more. Read data end 3 residues before the CDR3 end; the end is taken from the germline J gene. The chain couples TRBV2 to TRBJ2-1; possible D gene TRBD2, 5 bases. The germline V gene has CDR1 SNHLY and CDR2 FYNNEI. V lost 3 bases and J 2 bases, leaving 8 bases between the germline ends. The CDR3 is made up of 14 amino acids. The DNA read from the CDR3 is TGTGCCAGCAGTGAGCGGGCCCCCTACAATGAG. It translates to CASSERAPYNE. The entire CDR3 reads CASSERAPYNEQFF.

Many counts were recorded for this clone. The CDR3 loop reads CASSQDSAYEQYF. The sequenced part of the CDR3 DNA is TGCGCCAGCAGCCAAGACAGTGCCTACGAG. The chain employs TRBV4-1 and TRBJ2-7; D not certain. From the germline J gene comes the end of the CDR3, since the read stops 3 residues before it. The V gene lost 0 bases and the J gene lost 2 bases, with 5 bases spanning the gap. Germline V lookup: CDR1 MGHRA, CDR2 YSYEKL. The CDR3 is 13 amino acids.

This clone was picked up many times. Coverage ceases 3 residues before the CDR3 finishes, and the germline J gene fills in the end. The chain joins TRBV5-4 to TRBJ1-1; D is possibly TRBD1 (5 bases). V was cut by 6 bases and J by 5 bases, with 14 bases left in between. The CDR3 extends over 13 amino acids. Per germline, CDR1 SGHNT and CDR2 YYREEE (reference sequence). The part of the CDR3 DNA that was read is TGTGCCAGCACCATAAGGGGTGGGACTGAA. This sequence encodes CASTIRGGTE. The entire CDR3 sequence reads CASTIRGGTEAFF. The variable domain in full, with the rest retrieved from reference TRBV5-4 and TRBJ1-1, is ETGVTQSPTHLIKTRGQQVTLRCSSQSGHNTVSWYQQALGQGPQFIFQYYREEENGRGNFPPRFSGLQFPNYSSELNVNALELDDSALYLCASTIRGGTEAFFGQGTRLTVV.

This clone was found many times. The CDR3 end falls 3 residues outside the read, so it is completed with the germline J gene. Other DNA sequences within the sample encode an identical CDR3. The chain is built from TRBV2 and TRBJ2-3; no definite D call. Germline loops: CDR1 SNHLY, CDR2 FYNNEI. Trimming pared 7 bases from V and 3 bases from J, leaving 5 bases between. The CDR3 length is 11 residues. CDR3 region: CASTRTDTQYF. The part of the CDR3 DNA that was read is TGTGCCAGCACCAGGACAGATACG. Based on the CDR3 plus reference TRBV2 and TRBJ2-3, the full variable domain is EPEVTQTPSHQVTQMGQEVILRCVPISNHLYFYWYRQILGQKVEFLVSFYNNEISEKSEIFDDQFSVERPDGSNFTLKIRSTKLEDSAMYFCASTRTDTQYFGPGTRLTVL.

This clone was seen repeatedly, ten times or more. The CDR3 end lies 3 residues beyond the end of the read and is filled in from the germline J gene. The rearrangement joins TRBV7-9 to TRBJ2-7; 8 bases line up with TRBD1. The CDR3 consists of 15 residues. V dropped 4 bases and J dropped 2; count of bases not matched to a gene: 7. In germline, CDR1 is SEHNR, CDR2 FQNEAQ (reference sequence). The covered CDR3 bases are TGTGCCAGCAGCTCCCAGGGGGCCCTACCCTACGAG. Amino acids: CASSSQGALPYE. The entire CDR3 is CASSSQGALPYEQYF.

This clone was seen ten or more times. Read coverage stops 3 residues before the CDR3 terminus; the germline J gene supplies the remainder. This sequence joins TRBV20-1 and TRBJ1-4; 7 bases are a match to TRBD1. This CDR3 spans 14 amino acids. CDR1 DFQATT and CDR2 SNEGSKA come from the germline V gene (reference sequence). Trimming removed 2 bases from V and 6 bases from J; junction bases left unmatched: 6. The CDR3 DNA, read in part, is TGCAGTGCTAGATACGGTGGGACAGATGAAAAA. As protein: CSARYGGTDEK. The whole CDR3 region reads CSARYGGTDEKLFF.

This clone has only a few counts. The read is 3 residues too short to cover the CDR3 end, so that end is filled in from the germline J gene. The chain recombines TRBV7-9 with TRBJ2-4; no clear D. The V gene's germline CDR1 is SEHNR and CDR2 FQNEAQ (reference sequence). The CDR3 totals 13 residues. CDR3 loop: CASSPQEGYGQYF. CDR3 bases read: TGTGCCAGCAGTCCTCAGGAAGGCTATGGT. Variable domain in full (rest from reference TRBV7-9 and TRBJ2-4): DTGVSQNPRHKITKRGQNVTFRCDPISEHNRLYWYRQTLGQGPEFLTYFQNEAQLEKSRLLSDRFSAERPKGSFSTLEIQRTEQGDSAMYLCASSPQEGYGQYFGAGTRLSVL.

In this sample, this clone turned up many times. The read ends 3 residues early relative to the CDR3; the germline J gene fills the gap. The chain recombines TRBV6-1 with TRBJ1-6; TRBD1 agrees at 7 bases. CDR3 length equals 14 residues. CDR1 is MNHNS, CDR2 SASEGT, per germline. The trim removed 4 bases at V and 9 bases at J, leaving 6 bases unmatched. CDR3 bases read: TGTGCCAGCAGTGCTGGGACAGTGATTTCACCC. Translated: CASSAGTVISP. The entire CDR3 is CASSAGTVISPLHF.

This clone was recorded many times. With the read ending 3 residues before the CDR3 end, the germline J gene is used to fill in that end. The chain carries TRBV7-2 and TRBJ2-1; 12 bases are a match to TRBD2. The CDR3 runs to 15 residues. V lost 3 bases and J lost 7; bases outside the gene matches: 4. From germline, CDR1 is SGHTA and CDR2 FQGNSA. CDR3 sequence reads: CASSFGLAGGNEQFF. The CDR3 DNA, read in part, is TGTGCCAGCAGCTTCGGGCTAGCGGGGGGGAATGAG. Looking up the rest from reference TRBV7-2 and TRBJ2-1 gives the full variable domain: GAGVSQSPSNKVTEKGKDVELRCDPISGHTALYWYRQSLGQGLEFLIYFQGNSAPDKSGLPSDRFSAERTGGSVSTLTIQRTQQEDSAVYLCASSFGLAGGNEQFFGPGTRLTVL.

This clone was observed a few times. The read gets to within 3 residues of the CDR3 end, and the germline J gene fills in the rest. The J gene is TRBJ1-2, the V gene TRBV19, with TRBD1 as a possible D gene (5 bases). Deletions cut 5 bases from V and 3 bases from J, with 16 bases between. The length of the CDR3 is 15 residues. Germline CDR1 and CDR2: LNHDA and SQIVND (reference sequence). Partial CDR3 DNA: TGTGCCAGTAGTCTAATCGACAGTACATACTATGGC. It translates to CASSLIDSTYYG. The whole CDR3 sequence is CASSLIDSTYYGYTF.

To note about this clone: An end of the junction differs from the germline gene, which may be a read error. The part of the CDR3 DNA that was read is TGTGCCAGCAGCGTAAGCGGCCAAGGGACC. Its translation: CASSVSGQGT. The whole CDR3 region reads CASSVSGQGTQYF. The chain links TRBV7-9 to TRBJ2-5; D possibly corresponds to TRBD2 (5 bases). The observed sequence ends 3 residues before the CDR3 terminus, with the missing tail filled in from the germline J gene. This CDR3 is 13 amino acids long. Germline V gives CDR1 SEHNR, CDR2 FQNEAQ (reference sequence). The whole variable domain, remainder taken from reference TRBV7-9 and TRBJ2-5, is DTGVSQNPRHKITKRGQNVTFRCDPISEHNRLYWYRQTLGQGPEFLTYFQNEAQLEKSRLLSDRFSAERPKGSFSTLEIQRTEQGDSAMYLCASSVSGQGTQYFGPGTRLLVL.